Listed here are 29 T cell receptor beta chains from one sample, sequenced in a study of response to subunit inactivated influenza vaccine. One entry per CDR3 protein results from TCRdb running MiXCR on the RT-PCR reads. This table holds 650,000 to 850,000 distinct CDR3 sequences, more than 11% found once. The sequencing here drew on PBMCs from blood, taken roughly 15 days before vaccination. The receptor source for this set is a man between 50 and 59 years old who received an inactivated influenza vaccine.

The chain combines TRBV29-1 with TRBJ2-5, with D maybe TRBD1 (5 bases). The V gene's germline CDR1 is SQVTM and CDR2 ANQGSEA. With 5 bases removed from V and 2 bases from J, the gap between germline ends came to 12 bases. This CDR3 is built from 13 residues. The CDR3 coding sequence is TGCAGCGTTTGGCGGACAAATCAAGAGACCCAGTACTTC. It specifies CSVWRTNQETQYF.

The gene calls are TRBV28 and TRBJ2-1; no clear D. The CDR3 covers 18 residues. Germline CDR1 is MDHEN and CDR2 is SYDVKM. The V end lost 3 bases, the J end lost 0 bases, and 18 bases lay between the germline ends. Here the CDR3 DNA reads TGTGCCAGCAGTTTGGAAGGGTGGACCACGAGCTCCTACAATGAGCAGTTCTTC. It yields the protein CASSLEGWTTSSYNEQFF.

This chain links TRBV20-1 with TRBJ2-3, with a weak D call TRBD1 (5 bases). This CDR3 comprises 16 residues. Looked up from germline, CDR1 is DFQATT and CDR2 is SNEGSKA (reference sequence). The V and J ends lost 3 bases and 0 bases respectively, with 16 bases between them. CDR3 sequence (DNA): TGCAGTGCTAGTAGACCCCAGGGATTTAGCACAGATACGCAGTATTTT. Translating gives CSASRPQGFSTDTQYF.

This clonotype showed up just a few times. This chain connects TRBV15 to TRBJ2-1, with 7 bases that match TRBD2. The CDR3 sequence is 15 residues long. Germline lookup yields CDR1 LNHNV and CDR2 YYDKDF (reference sequence). With 0 bases clipped from V and 7 bases from J, the junction kept 6 bases outside the gene matches. In nucleotides, the CDR3 is TGTGCCACCAGCAGAGATCGTGGACTAGGGAATGAGCAGTTCTTC. Translating it yields CATSRDRGLGNEQFF.

The rearrangement uses TRBV3-1 and TRBJ2-2; D gene uncertain. This CDR3 is 13 amino acids long. Germline V gives CDR1 LGHDT, CDR2 YNNKEL (reference sequence). V was cut by 2 bases and J by 1 base, with 2 bases left in between. CDR3 amino acids: CASSQQNTGELFF. The CDR3 DNA reads as TGTGCCAGCAGCCAACAGAACACCGGGGAGCTGTTTTTT.

This chain links TRBV6-1 with TRBJ2-2; D gene unclear. This CDR3 is built from 14 residues. Germline loops: CDR1 MNHNS, CDR2 SASEGT. V lost 5 bases and J lost 6, with 13 bases in between. DNA for the CDR3: TGTGCCAGCAGTAAAAGGGCGTATGCCGGGGAGCTGTTTTTT. Protein product: CASSKRAYAGELFF.

This clonotype was seen more than once but under ten times. The rearrangement joins TRBV6-5 to TRBJ2-2, with 7 bases matching TRBD1. CDR1 is MNHEY, CDR2 SVGAGI, per germline. The CDR3 covers 16 residues. V shed 2 bases and J 3 bases; nucleotides not matched to a gene: 6. CDR3 in amino acids: CASSYRYRGYTGELFF. CDR3 DNA sequence: TGTGCCAGCAGTTACCGCTACAGGGGATACACCGGGGAGCTGTTTTTT.

This clonotype was seen more than once but under ten times. The chain recombines TRBV20-1 with TRBJ2-5, with a tentative D call TRBD1 (5 bases). The CDR3 sequence is 12 residues long. Per the germline V gene, CDR1 is DFQATT and CDR2 is SNEGSKA (reference sequence). V was clipped by 3 bases and J by 1 base, with 6 bases between them. Here the CDR3 DNA reads TGCAGTGCTAGCAGGGCCCAAGAGACCCAGTACTTC. This gives the protein CSASRAQETQYF.

J is TRBJ2-1 and V is TRBV4-3, with 10 bases lining up with TRBD2. CDR1 LGHNA and CDR2 YSLEER come from the germline V gene. The CDR3 contains 15 residues. J gave up 3 bases and V 5 bases, and 4 bases lay outside the gene matches. This CDR3 reads CASSNGLADYNEQFF. The CDR3 DNA reads as TGCGCCAGCAGCAACGGACTAGCGGACTACAATGAGCAGTTCTTC.

This clonotype was counted ten times or more. This chain links TRBV20-1 with TRBJ1-5, with D unclear. Between the trimmed V and J ends, which lost 2 bases and 2 bases, there was a span of 13 bases. Germline CDR1 DFQATT, CDR2 SNEGSKA (reference sequence). The CDR3 length is 15 residues. CDR3 coding DNA: TGCAGTGCTAGAAAAAAGGGTTTGGGCAATCAGCCCCAGCATTTT. Protein: CSARKKGLGNQPQHF.

The chain combines TRBV6-1 with TRBJ1-6; D gene uncertain. Germline CDR1 is MNHNS and CDR2 is SASEGT. CDR3 length: 15 residues. V was clipped by 10 bases and J by 4 bases, with 17 bases between them. CDR3 sequence (DNA): TGTGCCACCTCTGGAGGGATAGGGTATAATTCACCCCTCCACTTT. It specifies CATSGGIGYNSPLHF.

This chain connects TRBV16 to TRBJ2-4; D is perhaps TRBD1 (5 bases). The CDR3 loop spans 15 amino acids. In germline, CDR1 is KGHSY, CDR2 FQNENV. V dropped 0 bases and J dropped 8 bases, with 14 bases sitting between them. The CDR3 DNA follows: TGTGCCAGCAGCCAATCCCGGCAGGGCAAGGACATTCAGTACTTC. The encoded protein is CASSQSRQGKDIQYF.

This clonotype occurred a few times. This chain connects TRBV5-1 to TRBJ2-5; the match to TRBD1 covers 9 bases. There are 16 residues in the CDR3. With 4 bases clipped from V and 5 bases from J, the junction kept 12 bases outside the gene matches. The germline V gene encodes CDR1 SGHRS and CDR2 YFSETQ. The CDR3 loop reads CASSQTGGIVLETQYF. CDR3 bases: TGCGCCAGCAGCCAGACAGGGGGAATTGTATTGGAGACCCAGTACTTC.

In this sample, this clonotype turned up many times. The CDR3 loop is CASSLLFAGGQSYEQYF. Here the CDR3 DNA reads TGTGCCAGCAGTTTATTATTTGCAGGGGGCCAGTCCTACGAGCAGTACTTC. The chain uses TRBV28 and TRBJ2-7; 8 nucleotides agree with TRBD1. The CDR3 loop spans 17 amino acids. The junction had 9 bases not matched to a gene; V was cut back by 1 base and J by 1 base. CDR1 is MDHEN, CDR2 SYDVKM, per germline.

The V gene is TRBV6-5, the J gene TRBJ2-7, with 7 bases that match TRBD1. Germline-derived CDR1 and CDR2 are MNHEY and SVGAGI. The CDR3 totals 14 residues. The V gene end was trimmed by 2 bases and the J gene end by 3 bases; junction bases not matched to a gene: 4. The CDR3 nucleotides are TGTGCCAGCAGTTACGGCGCAGGGGGCTACGAGCAGTACTTC. Amino acid sequence: CASSYGAGGYEQYF.

This clonotype was picked up a small number of times. This rearrangement joins TRBV7-2 to TRBJ2-5; 13 nucleotides match TRBD2. CDR1 is SGHTA, CDR2 FQGNSA, per germline. With V trimmed by 5 bases and J by 7 bases, 1 base remained unmatched. The CDR3 has 13 residues. The CDR3 protein is CASSRTSGGTQYF. CDR3 sequence (DNA): TGTGCCAGCAGCCGGACTAGCGGGGGGACCCAGTACTTC. Variable domain in full (rest from reference TRBV7-2 and TRBJ2-5): GAGVSQSPSNKVTEKGKDVELRCDPISGHTALYWYRQSLGQGLEFLIYFQGNSAPDKSGLPSDRFSAERTGGSVSTLTIQRTQQEDSAVYLCASSRTSGGTQYFGPGTRLLVL.

This chain joins TRBV7-6 and TRBJ2-5; a weak D match, TRBD2 (5 bases). Trimming removed 5 bases from V and 2 bases from J, with 15 bases in between. CDR1 is SGHVS, CDR2 FNYEAQ, per germline. The CDR3 length is 15 residues. CDR3 in amino acids: CASSALGSAQETQYF. The CDR3 coding sequence is TGTGCCAGCAGCGCACTGGGTAGCGCTCAAGAGACCCAGTACTTC.

The V call is TRBV7-2, the J call TRBJ2-7, with D perhaps given as TRBD1 or TRBD2 (5 bases each). CDR3 size: 18 residues. Germline assignment: CDR1 SGHTA and CDR2 FQGNSA. Trimming shortened V by 0 bases and J by 3 bases, and 21 bases separated the two germline ends. The CDR3 region is CASSLALWSGGGHYEQYF. The CDR3 DNA follows: TGTGCCAGCAGCTTAGCCCTGTGGTCTGGAGGAGGACACTACGAGCAGTACTTC.

This clonotype has just a few counts. The CDR3 nucleotides are TGTGCCAGCAGTCCCCCCAGGGGACAGGGCACTGAAGCTTTCTTT. The encoded protein is CASSPPRGQGTEAFF. V and J are TRBV12-3 or TRBV12-4 and TRBJ1-1; 9 bases match TRBD1. With V trimmed by 5 bases and J by 4 bases, 8 bases remained unmatched. The CDR3 spans 15 residues.

Of note for this clonotype: At one end the junction does not follow the germline gene, possibly because of a read error. The CDR3 spells CCARDRTGTSGRARTDTQYF. CDR3 bases: TGCTGTGCTAGAGATCGGACAGGGACTAGCGGGAGGGCCAGAACAGATACGCAGTATTTT. The chain has TRBV20-1 and TRBJ2-3, with 16 positions matching TRBD2. CDR1 is DFQATT and CDR2 is SNEGSKA in the germline V gene (reference sequence). This CDR3 has 20 residues.

The chain uses TRBV4-1 and TRBJ2-1; 11 positions match TRBD2. The V and J ends lost 3 bases and 8 bases, in that order; junction bases with no gene match: 6. Germline V gene sequence: CDR1 MGHRA, CDR2 YSYEKL. This CDR3 has 15 amino acids. Here the CDR3 DNA reads TGCGCCAGCAGCCAGGTAGCGGGAGGGACCTATGAGCAGTTCTTC. Protein product: CASSQVAGGTYEQFF.

Regarding this clonotype: A much larger clonotype is one base distant, so this may be a read error. J is TRBJ2-5 and V is TRBV4-3, with D unclear. Trimming left V 1 base short and J 4 bases short, with 10 bases between. The length of the CDR3 is 14 residues. The V gene's germline CDR1 is LGHNA and CDR2 YSLEER. This CDR3 is CASSQGPEPETQYF. Written as DNA, the CDR3 is TGCGCCAGCAGCCAAGGTCCGGAGCCAGAGACCCAGTACTTC.

The table lists this clonotype with many counts. The rearrangement joins TRBV6-1 to TRBJ1-1, with TRBD1 matching over 9 bases. Germline lookup yields CDR1 MNHNS and CDR2 SASEGT. With 7 bases clipped from V and 1 base from J, the junction kept 4 bases outside the gene matches. The length of the CDR3 is 14 residues. The CDR3 sequence is CASKDRGANTEAFF. CDR3 nucleotides: TGTGCCAGCAAGGACAGGGGCGCGAACACTGAAGCTTTCTTT.

Note on this clonotype: At one of its ends the junction is not consistent with the germline gene, which may arise from a read error. The V and J genes are TRBV28 and TRBJ2-7; D may be TRBD2 (5 bases). The germline CDR1 and CDR2 sequences are MDHEN and SYDVKM. CDR3 size: 11 residues. Here the CDR3 DNA reads TGTGCCGGCAGTTCCCCCATGGAGGAGTACTTC. Translating it yields CAGSSPMEEYF.

The rearrangement links TRBV20-1 to TRBJ2-1; either TRBD1 or TRBD2 may fit D (6 bases each). Trimming pared 0 bases from V and 8 bases from J, leaving 17 bases between. Germline V CDR1 and CDR2: DFQATT, SNEGSKA (reference sequence). CDR3 length equals 15 residues. CDR3: CSARDVRGLIDEQFF. CDR3 bases: TGCAGTGCTAGAGATGTACGGGGGCTGATCGATGAGCAGTTCTTC.

The J gene is TRBJ2-1, the V gene TRBV18; TRBD2 agrees at 7 bases. V shed 6 bases and J 6 bases; nucleotides not matched to a gene: 11. This CDR3 has 15 amino acids. Looked up from germline, CDR1 is KGHSH and CDR2 is LQKENI. The CDR3 protein is CASSYQGGQVNEQFF. Here the CDR3 DNA reads TGTGCCAGCTCGTACCAGGGAGGGCAGGTCAATGAGCAGTTCTTC.

A few counts support this clonotype. V usage is TRBV7-2 and J usage is TRBJ2-3, with a weak D call TRBD1 (7 bases). The V and J ends lost 11 bases and 6 bases respectively, with 27 bases between them. Per the germline V gene, CDR1 is SGHTA and CDR2 is FQGNSA. The CDR3 has 16 amino acids. The CDR3 region is CAGTRGTDMIFDTQYF. The CDR3 DNA reads TGTGCCGGAACTCGGGGGACAGATATGATTTTTGATACGCAGTATTTT.

This chain links TRBV20-1 with TRBJ2-7, with 10 bases that match TRBD1. Germline trimming cut 6 bases from V and 4 bases from J; bases unmatched to any gene: 6. The germline V gene has CDR1 DFQATT and CDR2 SNEGSKA (reference sequence). The CDR3 consists of 13 residues. The CDR3 coding sequence is TGCAGTGCAAGGGACAGGGGAAAGTACGAGCAGTACTTC. Encoded protein: CSARDRGKYEQYF.

The chain recombines TRBV5-1 with TRBJ2-2, with D possibly TRBD2 on 6 matching bases. The CDR3 contains 16 residues. The V gene lost 0 bases and the J gene lost 6 bases, with 15 bases spanning the gap. The germline V gene encodes CDR1 SGHRS and CDR2 YFSETQ. Written as DNA, the CDR3 is TGCGCCAGCAGCTTGGCGTTCGGGGGTATGGCCGGGGAGCTGTTTTTT. This encodes CASSLAFGGMAGELFF.